This is a list of T cell receptor beta chains from one sample in a study of CD8 T cells in ankylosing spondylitis. MiXCR, run by TCRdb on the 5' RACE reads, gives a single entry per CDR3 protein. The table records a few hundred thousand distinct CDR3 sequences, under 25% of them present only once. Sequencing was done on a sample of blood, either unsorted or a sorted T cell fraction (not recorded which). The receptors shown here come from a female donor with ankylosing spondylitis or in good health (not recorded which). Each CDR3 is given with its conserved first and last residue. D genes are given only for firm matches. Rows may omit the clone size; those that give it use once, few, many or a size class.

j_gene	d_gene	v_gene	abundance	CDR3nt	CDR3aa
TRBJ2-2	TRBD1	TRBV6-2/TRBV6-3	NA	TGTGCCAGCAGTACAGGGGCTATAAACACCGGGGAGCTGTTTTTT	CASSTGAINTGELFF
TRBJ2-3	NA	TRBV2	NA	TGTGCCAGCAGGGGCAGGGATGTTCCCACAGATACGCAGTATTTT	CASRGRDVPTDTQYF
TRBJ1-1	TRBD1	TRBV12-3/TRBV12-4	NA	TGTGCCAGCAGCCTCAAGGGGGCAGCTGAAGCTTTCTTT	CASSLKGAAEAFF
TRBJ2-7	NA	TRBV7-2	many	TGTGCCAGCAGTTTACACCACTACGAGCAGTACTTC	CASSLHHYEQYF
TRBJ2-5	NA	TRBV27	NA	TGCACCAGCAGTTTGAGGAGGGAGACCCAGTACTTC	CTSSLRRETQYF
TRBJ2-1	TRBD1	TRBV6-1	NA	TGTGCCAGCACCCGGGACAGCTACAATGAGCAGTTCTTC	CASTRDSYNEQFF
TRBJ1-4	NA	TRBV5-1	NA	TGCGCCAGCAGCTTGGATGGACCCTCAACTAATGAAAAACTGTTTTTT	CASSLDGPSTNEKLFF
TRBJ2-1	TRBD1	TRBV15	NA	TGTGCCACCAGCAGAGGCGTAACAGGGGGTAGGAATGAGCAGTTCTTC	CATSRGVTGGRNEQFF
TRBJ1-4	TRBD1	TRBV29-1	few	TGCAGCGTGGGACAGGGGCTCAATGAAAAACTGTTTTTT	CSVGQGLNEKLFF
TRBJ1-5	NA	TRBV29-1	few	TGCAGCGTTACGCTAGCGAACGAGCAGCATTTT	CSVTLANEQHF
TRBJ1-1	NA	TRBV12-3/TRBV12-4	NA	TGTGCCAGCAGCCTGGACAGCCCCACTGAAGCTTTCTTT	CASSLDSPTEAFF
TRBJ2-1	NA	TRBV7-3	many	TGTGCCAGCAACAACCCCCCCGCCGACAATGAGCAGTTCTTC	CASNNPPADNEQFF
TRBJ2-1	NA	TRBV12-3/TRBV12-4	NA	TGTGCCAGCAGTTCCCCCCCGGGTCCGCGGCAGTTCTTC	CASSSPPGPRQFF
TRBJ2-2	NA	TRBV9	NA	TGTGCCAGCAGCCCCCGGGTGGGCGGGGAGCTGTTTTTT	CASSPRVGGELFF
TRBJ2-4	NA	TRBV6-1	few	TGTGCCAGCAGTCTTAGCAGGAGGGGAAACATTCAGTACTTC	CASSLSRRGNIQYF
TRBJ2-7	NA	TRBV20-1	few	TGCAGTGCTAGACCCAGTAGGGGGGCGCTGGACGAGCAGTACTTC	CSARPSRGALDEQYF
TRBJ1-1	NA	TRBV5-6	NA	TGTGCCAGCAGCCCCGGGCTGCACTCCGAAGCTTTCTTT	CASSPGLHSEAFF
TRBJ1-5	TRBD1	TRBV18	many	TGTGCCAGCTCACCAAAGACAGGGGCCAATCAGCCCCAGCATTTT	CASSPKTGANQPQHF
TRBJ2-6	NA	TRBV5-1	NA	TGCGCCAGCAGCTTGGACGGCCGCGGCTCTGGGGCCAACGTCCTGACTTTC	CASSLDGRGSGANVLTF
TRBJ2-1	TRBD2	TRBV6-1	many	TGTGCCAGTGACGGGACTAGCGGGAGTAGGGCCTACAATGAGCAGTTCTTC	CASDGTSGSRAYNEQFF
TRBJ2-3	NA	TRBV3-1	few	TGTGCCAGCAGCCCCCTGGGGATCACAGATACGCAGTATTTT	CASSPLGITDTQYF
TRBJ2-3	TRBD2	TRBV20-1	few	TGCAGTGCAAGAGCGGGAGTGTCAGATACGCAGTATTTT	CSARAGVSDTQYF
TRBJ2-7	TRBD2	TRBV7-2	few	TGTGCCAGCAGCGCATTGACTAGCGGGAGTTCCCCCTACGAGCAGTACTTC	CASSALTSGSSPYEQYF
TRBJ2-2	NA	TRBV3-1	NA	TGTGCCAGCAGCCAACGGTCATTTGGGGGCACCGGGGAGCTGTTTTTT	CASSQRSFGGTGELFF
TRBJ2-7	NA	TRBV29-1	many	TGCAGCGTTGCGGACCCCGGTACAGTCTTC	CSVADPGTVF
TRBJ1-5	NA	TRBV5-4	many	TGTGCCAGCAGCTTGGACAGAGATCAGCCCCAGCATTTT	CASSLDRDQPQHF
TRBJ1-4	NA	TRBV12-5	few	TGTGCTAGTGGTTTGGTACGGACATCCAACAGGGTTAAGGAAAAACTGTTTTTT	CASGLVRTSNRVKEKLFF
TRBJ1-2	NA	TRBV4-3	many	TGCGCCAGCAGCCACGGACAGTCCTATGGCTACACCTTC	CASSHGQSYGYTF
TRBJ1-1	TRBD1	TRBV29-1	many	TGCAGCGTTGGGAAAGGGACAGGGGGGACTGAAGCTTTCTTT	CSVGKGTGGTEAFF
TRBJ2-3	NA	TRBV11-2	NA	TGTGCCAGCAGCTTAGATCTGGGCGCAGATACGCAGTATTTT	CASSLDLGADTQYF
TRBJ1-2	NA	TRBV3-1	NA	TGTGCCAGCAGCCAAGAGACTCGGACAGTCTATGGCTACACCTTC	CASSQETRTVYGYTF
TRBJ2-1	NA	TRBV20-1	few	TGCAGTGCTAGAGATGGGACCACCAACAATGAGCAGTTCTTC	CSARDGTTNNEQFF
TRBJ1-2	NA	TRBV6-5	few	TGTGCCAGCAGTTACTACCGATTAGAGACAGCCGTTCCTATCTTC	CASSYYRLETAVPIF
TRBJ2-2	TRBD2	TRBV25-1	NA	TGTGCCAGCAGTGGATTACTAGCGGGAGCGGTCGGGGAGCTGTTTTTT	CASSGLLAGAVGELFF
TRBJ1-1	NA	TRBV15	many	TGTGCCACCAGCAGAGATGGGCATGGGGAAGCTTTCTTT	CATSRDGHGEAFF
TRBJ2-7	TRBD2	TRBV11-2	NA	TGTGCCACTACCCTAGCGGGAGTGAGGGAGCAGTACTTC	CATTLAGVREQYF
TRBJ2-1	TRBD2	TRBV29-1	NA	TGCAGCGTTTCCCGTAGCGGGAGCTACAATGAGCAGTTCTTC	CSVSRSGSYNEQFF
TRBJ2-7	TRBD2	TRBV29-1	few	TGCAGCGTTGGCCGTCCGGGACTAGAACCAAAGCCCTACGAGCAGTACTTC	CSVGRPGLEPKPYEQYF
TRBJ2-5	TRBD2	TRBV7-2	few	TGTGCCAGCAGCGGAGTGAGCGGGAGGGCCTGGGAGACCCAGTACTTC	CASSGVSGRAWETQYF
TRBJ2-3	NA	TRBV13	NA	TGTGCCAGCAGCACTCGATTAGGGGATACGCAGTATTTT	CASSTRLGDTQYF
TRBJ2-7	TRBD2	TRBV10-3	NA	TGTGCCATCAATTCCGGGACTACTTACTACGAGCAGTACTTC	CAINSGTTYYEQYF
TRBJ2-3	NA	TRBV7-2	NA	TGTGCCAGCAGCAAAGGTGGGATGGTGGATACGCAGTATTTT	CASSKGGMVDTQYF
TRBJ2-1	TRBD2	TRBV7-2	few	TGTGCCAGCAGCACCGGACTAGCGCGTACCTACAATGAGCAGTTCTTC	CASSTGLARTYNEQFF
TRBJ2-1	TRBD2	TRBV11-2	few	TGTGCCAGCAGTCCAATACGGGGGGACTCCTACAATGAGCAGTTCTTC	CASSPIRGDSYNEQFF
TRBJ2-1	TRBD2	TRBV7-8	NA	TGTGCCAGCAGCTTAAGTCTAGCGGAGAGAAATGAGCAGTTCTTC	CASSLSLAERNEQFF
TRBJ2-4	TRBD2	TRBV7-8	NA	TGTGCCAGCAGCCTAGCTCTAGCGGGGAGATCTATTCAGTACTTC	CASSLALAGRSIQYF
TRBJ1-1	NA	TRBV6-2/TRBV6-3	few	TGTGCCAGCAGTTCAACGGGACAAGCAAGAACTGAAGCTTTCTTT	CASSSTGQARTEAFF
TRBJ1-5	NA	TRBV14	NA	TGTGCCAGCAGCCAAGTTTCCGGGACGCCCCAGCATTTT	CASSQVSGTPQHF
TRBJ2-5	TRBD2	TRBV5-8	NA	TGTGCCAGCAGCTCCCCAATGACTAGCGGTTCTTGGACCCAGTACTTC	CASSSPMTSGSWTQYF
TRBJ2-1	TRBD2	TRBV20-1	NA	TGCAGTGCCCGACGGGCCGGCGGGAGGGGGGGATACAATGAGCAGTTCTTC	CSARRAGGRGGYNEQFF